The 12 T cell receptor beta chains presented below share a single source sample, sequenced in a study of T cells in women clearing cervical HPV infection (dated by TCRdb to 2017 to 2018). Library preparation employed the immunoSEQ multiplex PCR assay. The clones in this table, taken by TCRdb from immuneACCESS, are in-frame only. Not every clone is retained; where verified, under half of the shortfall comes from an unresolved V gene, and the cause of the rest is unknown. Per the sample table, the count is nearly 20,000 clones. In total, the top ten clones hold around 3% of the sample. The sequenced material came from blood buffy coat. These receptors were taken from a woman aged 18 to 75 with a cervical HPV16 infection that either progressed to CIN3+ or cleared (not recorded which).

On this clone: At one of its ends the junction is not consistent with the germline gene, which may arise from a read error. Incomplete CDR3 DNA: TGTGCTAGCAGCCCCGTAGGGGCGCGGGAGACC. This encodes CASSPVGARET. The entire CDR3 sequence reads CASSPVGARETQYF. The chain links TRBV7-7 to TRBJ2-5; possibly TRBD1 for D (5 bases). Read sequence stops 3 residues before the CDR3 end, and the germline J gene provides the missing end. Germline CDR1 is SSHAT and CDR2 is FNYEAQ (reference sequence). The CDR3 covers 14 residues.

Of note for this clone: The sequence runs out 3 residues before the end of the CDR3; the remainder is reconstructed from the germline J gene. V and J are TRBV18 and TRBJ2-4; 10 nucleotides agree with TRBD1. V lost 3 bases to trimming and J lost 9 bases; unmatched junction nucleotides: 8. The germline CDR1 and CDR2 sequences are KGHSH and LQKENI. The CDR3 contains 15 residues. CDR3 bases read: TGTGCCAGCTCACCCCCTACGACAGGGGGCCTCATT. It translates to CASSPPTTGGLI. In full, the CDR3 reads CASSPPTTGGLIQYF.

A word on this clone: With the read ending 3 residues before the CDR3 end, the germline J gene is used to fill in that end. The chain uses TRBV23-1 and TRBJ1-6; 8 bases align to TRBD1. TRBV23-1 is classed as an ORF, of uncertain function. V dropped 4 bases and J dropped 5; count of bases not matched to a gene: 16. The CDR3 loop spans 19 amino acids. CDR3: CASSLPGQVRQVDNSPLHF. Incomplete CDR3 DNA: TGCGCCAGCAGTCTTCCGGGACAGGTCCGACAAGTGGATAATTCACCC.

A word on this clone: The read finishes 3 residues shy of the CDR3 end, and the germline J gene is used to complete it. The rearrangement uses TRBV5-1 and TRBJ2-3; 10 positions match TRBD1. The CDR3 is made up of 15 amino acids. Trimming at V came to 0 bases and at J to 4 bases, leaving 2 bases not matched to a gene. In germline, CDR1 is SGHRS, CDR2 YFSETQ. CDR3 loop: CASSLEGQGSDTQYF. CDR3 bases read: TGCGCCAGCAGCTTGGAGGGACAGGGGTCAGATACG.

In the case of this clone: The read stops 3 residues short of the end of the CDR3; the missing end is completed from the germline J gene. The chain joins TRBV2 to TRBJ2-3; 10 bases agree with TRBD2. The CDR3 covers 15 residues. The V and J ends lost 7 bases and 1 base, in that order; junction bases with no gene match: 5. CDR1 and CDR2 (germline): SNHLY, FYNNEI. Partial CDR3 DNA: TGTGCCAGCAATGGGGGGACTAGCGGCACAGATACG. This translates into CASNGGTSGTDT. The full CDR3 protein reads CASNGGTSGTDTQYF.

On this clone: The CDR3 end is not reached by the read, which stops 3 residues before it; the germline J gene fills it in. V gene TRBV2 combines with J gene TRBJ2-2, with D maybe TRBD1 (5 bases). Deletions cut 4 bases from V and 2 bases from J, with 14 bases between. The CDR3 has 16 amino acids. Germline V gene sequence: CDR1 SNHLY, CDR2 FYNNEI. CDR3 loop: CASSVQGTPNTGELFF. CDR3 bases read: TGTGCCAGCAGTGTCCAGGGCACACCCAACACCGGGGAG.

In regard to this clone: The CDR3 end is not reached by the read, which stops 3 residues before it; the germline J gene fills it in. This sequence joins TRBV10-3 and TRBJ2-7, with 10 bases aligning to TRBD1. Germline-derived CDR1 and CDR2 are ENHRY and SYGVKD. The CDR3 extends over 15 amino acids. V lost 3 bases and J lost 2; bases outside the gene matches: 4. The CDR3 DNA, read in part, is TGTGCCATCAGTGAACCGGGACAGGGGACCTACGAG. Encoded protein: CAISEPGQGTYE. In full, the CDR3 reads CAISEPGQGTYEQYF.

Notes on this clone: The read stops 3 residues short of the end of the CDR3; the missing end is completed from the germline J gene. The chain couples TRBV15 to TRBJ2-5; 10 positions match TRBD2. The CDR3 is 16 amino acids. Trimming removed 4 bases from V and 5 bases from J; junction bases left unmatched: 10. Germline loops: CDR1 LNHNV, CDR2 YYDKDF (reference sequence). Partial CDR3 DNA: TGTGCCACCAGCAAAACCAGCGGGGGGGCCTGGGAGACC. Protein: CATSKTSGGAWET. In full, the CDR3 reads CATSKTSGGAWETQYF.

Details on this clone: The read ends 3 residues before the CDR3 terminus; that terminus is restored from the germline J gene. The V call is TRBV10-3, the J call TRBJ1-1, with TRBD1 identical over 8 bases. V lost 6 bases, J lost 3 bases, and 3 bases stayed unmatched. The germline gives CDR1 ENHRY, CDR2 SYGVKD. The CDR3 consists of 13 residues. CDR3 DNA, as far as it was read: TGTGCCATCAGCAGGGGGCGCGACACTGAA. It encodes CAISRGRDTE. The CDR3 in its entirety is CAISRGRDTEAFF.

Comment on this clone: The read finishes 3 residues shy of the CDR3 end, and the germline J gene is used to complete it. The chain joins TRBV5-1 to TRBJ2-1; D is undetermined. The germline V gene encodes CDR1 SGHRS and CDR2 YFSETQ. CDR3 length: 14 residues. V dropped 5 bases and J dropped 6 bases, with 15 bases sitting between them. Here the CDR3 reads CASSYGSRFNEQFF. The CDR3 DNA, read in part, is TGCGCCAGCAGTTACGGTTCTAGGTTCAATGAG.

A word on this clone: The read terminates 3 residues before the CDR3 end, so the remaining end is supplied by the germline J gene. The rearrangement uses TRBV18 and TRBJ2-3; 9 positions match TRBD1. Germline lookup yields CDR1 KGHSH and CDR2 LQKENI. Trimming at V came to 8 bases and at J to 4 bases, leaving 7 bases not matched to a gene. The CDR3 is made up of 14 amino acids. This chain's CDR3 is CASAGTGKADTQYF. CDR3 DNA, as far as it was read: TGTGCCAGCGCCGGGACAGGGAAGGCAGATACG.

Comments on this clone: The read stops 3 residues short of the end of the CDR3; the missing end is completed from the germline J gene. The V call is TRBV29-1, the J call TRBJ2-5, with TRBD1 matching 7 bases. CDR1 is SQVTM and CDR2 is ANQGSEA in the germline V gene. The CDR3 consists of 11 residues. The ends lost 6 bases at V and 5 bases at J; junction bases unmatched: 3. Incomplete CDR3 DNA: TGCAGCGTCCCACAGGGGGAGACC. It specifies CSVPQGET. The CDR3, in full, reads CSVPQGETQYF.